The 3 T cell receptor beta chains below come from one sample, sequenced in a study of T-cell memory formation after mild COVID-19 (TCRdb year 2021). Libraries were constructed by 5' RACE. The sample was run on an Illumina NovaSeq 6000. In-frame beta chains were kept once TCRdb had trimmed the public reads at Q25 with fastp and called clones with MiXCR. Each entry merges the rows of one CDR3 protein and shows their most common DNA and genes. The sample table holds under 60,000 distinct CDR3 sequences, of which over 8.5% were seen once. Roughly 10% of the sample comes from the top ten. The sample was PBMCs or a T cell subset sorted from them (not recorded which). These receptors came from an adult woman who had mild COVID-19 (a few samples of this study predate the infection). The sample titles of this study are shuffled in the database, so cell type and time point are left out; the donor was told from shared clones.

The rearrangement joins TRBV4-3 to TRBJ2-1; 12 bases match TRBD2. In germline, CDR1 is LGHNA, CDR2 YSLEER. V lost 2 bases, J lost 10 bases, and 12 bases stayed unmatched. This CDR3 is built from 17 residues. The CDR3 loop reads CASSQLAGGPSIREQFF. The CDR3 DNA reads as TGCGCCAGCAGCCAACTAGCGGGAGGGCCTAGTATAAGGGAGCAGTTCTTC.

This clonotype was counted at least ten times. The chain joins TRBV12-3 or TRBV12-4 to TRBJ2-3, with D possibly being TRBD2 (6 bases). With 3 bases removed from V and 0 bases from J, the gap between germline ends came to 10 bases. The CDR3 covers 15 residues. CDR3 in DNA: TGTGCCAGCAGTTTCTATAGCGGAAGCACAGATACGCAGTATTTT. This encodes CASSFYSGSTDTQYF.

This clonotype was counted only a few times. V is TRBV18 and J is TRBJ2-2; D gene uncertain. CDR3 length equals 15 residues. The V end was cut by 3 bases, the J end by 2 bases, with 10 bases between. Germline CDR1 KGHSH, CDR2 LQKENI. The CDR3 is CASSPIRANTGELFF. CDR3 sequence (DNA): TGTGCCAGCTCACCGATTAGAGCTAACACCGGGGAGCTGTTTTTT.